The TCR beta chain under discussion was sequenced for a study of response to subunit inactivated influenza vaccine. Points from the study as a whole: T cells newly recruited by each seasonal influenza vaccination are few, the authors suggested.

This clonotype was seen more than once but under ten times. No antigen is known for it. The CDR3 loop spans 14 amino acids. Germline-derived CDR1 and CDR2 are MNHEY and SVGAGI. With 2 bases clipped from V and 4 bases from J, the junction kept 2 bases outside the gene matches. TCRdb re-called the RT-PCR reads through MiXCR, storing one row per CDR3 protein. The table includes 500,000 to 550,000 distinct CDR3 sequences, 6.5% to 8% detected once. The material was PBMCs from blood, obtained around 25 months after vaccination. The sequence was obtained from a man aged 50 to 69 who received an inactivated influenza vaccine. The chain uses TRBV6-5 and TRBJ2-3; 8 positions agree with TRBD2. CDR3 sequence reads: CASSYAGGADTQYF. CDR3 DNA sequence: TGTGCCAGCAGTTACGCCGGGGGGGCAGATACGCAGTATTTT.